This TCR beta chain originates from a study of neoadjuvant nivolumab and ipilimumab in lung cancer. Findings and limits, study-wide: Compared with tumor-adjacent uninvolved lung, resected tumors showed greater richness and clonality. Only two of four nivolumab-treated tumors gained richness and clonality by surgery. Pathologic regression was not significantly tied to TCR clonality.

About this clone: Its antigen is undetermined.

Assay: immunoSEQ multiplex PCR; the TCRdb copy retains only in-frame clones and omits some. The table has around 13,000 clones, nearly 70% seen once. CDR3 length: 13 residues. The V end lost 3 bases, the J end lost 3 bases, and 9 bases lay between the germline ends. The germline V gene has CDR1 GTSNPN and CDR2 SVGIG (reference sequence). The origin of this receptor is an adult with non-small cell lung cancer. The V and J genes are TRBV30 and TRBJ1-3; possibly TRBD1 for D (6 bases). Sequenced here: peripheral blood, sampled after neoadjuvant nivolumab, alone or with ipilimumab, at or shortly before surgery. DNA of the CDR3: TGTGCCTGGAGACAGGGAGTTGGAAACACCATATATTTT. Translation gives CAWRQGVGNTIYF.